One and the same sample provided the 27 T cell receptor beta chains below, sequenced in a study of regulatory T cells in long-lasting Graves disease. The time point denotes: persistent/refractory GD, antithyroid drugs over 5 years with positive TRAb. Generation of the TCR library employed RNA extracted from PBMCs. For TCR beta, libraries came from iRepertoire HTBI primers and Arm-PCR of CDR3 regions. TCRdb re-analysed the multiplex PCR reads in MiXCR, keeping a single row per CDR3 protein. This sample has under 500,000 distinct CDR3 sequences; 20% occur once, and the top ten carry about 8.3%. The sequences come from peripheral blood mononuclear cells (PBMCs), collected when the disease was refractory, from a patient treated with antithyroid drugs. Receptor source: a female donor with Graves disease.

The J gene is TRBJ1-2, the V gene TRBV29-1; no reliable D call. The CDR3 contains 15 residues. Germline V CDR1 and CDR2: SQVTM, ANQGSEA. The V gene lost 7 bases and the J gene lost 5 bases, with 23 bases spanning the gap. The CDR3 coding sequence is TGCAGCGCCCCCCCGGTAAGGACGGGCGTATATGGCTACACCTTC. Translation gives CSAPPVRTGVYGYTF.

The chain carries TRBV7-9 and TRBJ1-5, with TRBD1 matching 7 bases. The V and J ends lost 0 bases and 4 bases, in that order; junction bases with no gene match: 3. The CDR3 contains 15 residues. The V gene's germline CDR1 is SEHNR and CDR2 FQNEAQ (reference sequence). Here the CDR3 DNA reads TGTGCCAGCAGCTTAGCGGGACAGTCTAATCAGCCCCAGCATTTT. Translated: CASSLAGQSNQPQHF.

Many counts were recorded for this clonotype. The chain is built from TRBV30 and TRBJ1-2; TRBD1 agrees at 9 bases. The CDR3 has 14 amino acids. The junction had 7 bases not matched to a gene; V was cut back by 2 bases and J by 6 bases. Per germline, CDR1 GTSNPN and CDR2 SVGIG (reference sequence). Here the CDR3 reads CAWSPPHRGHGYTF. The CDR3 DNA reads as TGTGCCTGGAGTCCCCCCCACAGGGGGCATGGCTACACCTTC.

As concerns this clonotype: A much more abundant neighbour one base away suggests this may be a read error. V gene TRBV12-3 or TRBV12-4 combines with J gene TRBJ2-7, with D possibly matching TRBD2 (5 bases). There are 17 residues in the CDR3. This CDR3 reads CASSFSRTGVVSYEQHF. The CDR3 DNA is TGTGCCAGCAGTTTCTCCCGTACCGGGGTAGTATCCTACGAGCAGCACTTC.

This clonotype turned up a few times. This chain joins TRBV9 and TRBJ2-2, with TRBD2 as a possible D gene (5 bases). Germline CDR1 and CDR2: SGDLS and YYNGEE. CDR3 length equals 12 residues. V lost 3 bases to trimming and J lost 7 bases, with 7 bases between them. The CDR3 nucleotides are TGTGCCAGCAGCGCGGGGAGCGGGGAGCTGTTTTTT. Amino acids: CASSAGSGELFF.

This clonotype was counted ten times or more. The V gene is TRBV28, the J gene TRBJ1-2; D not certain. The CDR3 length is 15 residues. Trimming left V 2 bases short and J 1 base short, with 11 bases between. The V gene's germline CDR1 is MDHEN and CDR2 SYDVKM. The CDR3 DNA reads as TGTGCCAGCAGTTTAGGTGGGAACCTTAACTATGGCTACACCTTC. Its translation is CASSLGGNLNYGYTF.

Many counts were recorded for this clonotype. V usage is TRBV2 and J usage is TRBJ1-4; no firm D call. The germline CDR1 and CDR2 sequences are SNHLY and FYNNEI. V lost 6 bases to trimming and J lost 7 bases, with 6 bases between them. The CDR3 spans 11 residues. In DNA form, the CDR3 reads TGTGCCAGCAGGCGGACTGAAAAACTGTTTTTT. Protein: CASRRTEKLFF.

Notes on this clonotype: With a much larger clone just one base away, this may be a read error. The V and J genes are TRBV19 and TRBJ2-5, with D perhaps TRBD2 (6 bases). V gave up 7 bases and J gave up 5 bases, with 20 bases separating them. Germline loops: CDR1 LNHDA, CDR2 SQIVND (reference sequence). The CDR3 is made up of 15 amino acids. CDR3 region: CASKGLTGDSETQYF. CDR3 nucleotides: TGTGCCAGTAAAGGACTAACGGGGGATTCGGAGACCCAGTACTTC.

In its sample, this clonotype was seen many times. The chain combines TRBV11-2 with TRBJ2-7; D ambiguous. The germline CDR1 and CDR2 sequences are SGHAT and FQNNGV. The CDR3 covers 14 residues. The V end lost 5 bases, the J end lost 2 bases, and 13 bases lay between the germline ends. The DNA for the CDR3 is TGTGCCAGCAGCCTCTACGTTGGCCCCTACGAGCAGTACTTC. This gives the protein CASSLYVGPYEQYF.

The V call is TRBV4-1, the J call TRBJ2-7; TRBD2 might be the D (5 bases). V lost 3 bases and J 7 bases, leaving 7 bases between the germline ends. The CDR3 sequence is 11 residues long. The germline V gene has CDR1 MGHRA and CDR2 YSYEKL. The CDR3 spells CASSHTGEQYF. In nucleotides, the CDR3 is TGCGCCAGCAGCCATACGGGGGAGCAGTACTTC.

The rearrangement uses TRBV10-3 and TRBJ1-3, with a weak D call TRBD1 (6 bases). This CDR3 comprises 17 residues. The germline gives CDR1 ENHRY, CDR2 SYGVKD. V lost 2 bases to trimming and J lost 0 bases, with 14 bases between them. The chain's CDR3 is CAISEPSGQLSGNTIYF. CDR3 DNA: TGTGCCATCAGTGAGCCTTCAGGACAGCTCTCTGGAAACACCATATATTTT.

This clonotype was recorded many times. The chain is built from TRBV12-3 or TRBV12-4 and TRBJ2-7; the match to TRBD2 covers 8 bases. The V and J ends lost 7 bases and 5 bases, in that order; junction bases with no gene match: 10. CDR3 length: 14 amino acids. CDR3 sequence reads: CASTFGGLVHEQYF. In DNA form, the CDR3 reads TGTGCCAGCACCTTCGGGGGACTAGTTCACGAGCAGTACTTC.

The V gene is TRBV19, the J gene TRBJ2-7; no reliable D call. V lost 5 bases to trimming and J lost 4 bases, with 15 bases between them. Per the germline V gene, CDR1 is LNHDA and CDR2 is SQIVND (reference sequence). The CDR3 length is 14 residues. The CDR3 is CASSVSAGSYEQYF. DNA of the CDR3: TGTGCCAGTAGTGTTTCCGCCGGTTCTTACGAGCAGTACTTC.

This clonotype was seen many times. The rearrangement links TRBV20-1 to TRBJ2-7; 10 bases match TRBD2. The CDR3 length is 15 residues. Trimming at V came to 1 base and at J to 0 bases, leaving 3 bases not matched to a gene. CDR1 and CDR2 (germline): DFQATT, SNEGSKA (reference sequence). The chain's CDR3 is CSARASGRASYEQYF. The CDR3 nucleotides read TGCAGTGCTAGAGCTAGCGGGAGAGCCTCCTACGAGCAGTACTTC.

This clonotype has only a few counts. This chain links TRBV28 with TRBJ2-1; TRBD2 matches 11 bases. The CDR3 is 17 amino acids. The ends lost 5 bases at V and 5 bases at J; junction bases unmatched: 11. Germline loops: CDR1 MDHEN, CDR2 SYDVKM. DNA for the CDR3: TGTGCCAGCAGTCTCATACTAGCGGGAGAAGTCGACAATGAGCAGTTCTTC. The encoded protein is CASSLILAGEVDNEQFF.

At least ten counts were recorded for this clonotype. J is TRBJ1-1 and V is TRBV6-1; D is ambiguous. The CDR3 loop spans 12 amino acids. Deletions cut 2 bases from V and 7 bases from J, with 8 bases between. CDR1 and CDR2 from the germline V gene are MNHNS and SASEGT. This CDR3 is CASSEISLEAFF. The CDR3 nucleotides read TGTGCCAGCAGTGAAATCAGCCTTGAAGCTTTCTTT.

The V call is TRBV6-5, the J call TRBJ2-1; 8 bases fit TRBD2. J lost 3 bases, V lost 4 bases, and 11 bases had no gene match. The CDR3 contains 17 residues. Germline CDR1 and CDR2: MNHEY and SVGAGI. CDR3 coding DNA: TGTGCCAGCAGTTCCGCTAGCGGGCTGGGAGGCTACAATGAGCAGTTCTTC. It specifies CASSSASGLGGYNEQFF.

This clonotype was seen ten or more times. The V gene is TRBV29-1, the J gene TRBJ2-5, with D possibly being TRBD2 (7 bases). V was pared by 4 bases and J by 2 bases, with 17 bases between. The length of the CDR3 is 15 residues. Germline V gene sequence: CDR1 SQVTM, CDR2 ANQGSEA. CDR3 region: CSVAGGIGYQETQYF. Here the CDR3 DNA reads TGCAGCGTTGCGGGGGGCATCGGATATCAAGAGACCCAGTACTTC.

The sample holds many counts of this clonotype. The chain couples TRBV6-4 to TRBJ2-7, with D unresolved. Trimming took off 2 bases at V and 3 bases at J, with 11 bases between the two ends. Germline V gene sequence: CDR1 MRHNA, CDR2 SNTAGT. The CDR3 loop spans 14 amino acids. CDR3 in amino acids: CASSDGEGRYEQYF. CDR3 in DNA: TGTGCCAGCAGTGACGGGGAAGGCCGCTACGAGCAGTACTTC.

This clonotype was detected many times. The V and J genes are TRBV12-5 and TRBJ2-7; D perhaps matches TRBD1 (5 bases). Trimming stripped 2 bases from V and 3 bases from J, with 17 bases between. Germline V gene data show CDR1 as LGHNT and CDR2 as FRNRAP. The CDR3 has 16 residues. The CDR3 nucleotides are TGTGCTAGTGGTTTGAACCTCGGCACAGGAGACTACGAGCAGTACTTC. It yields the protein CASGLNLGTGDYEQYF.

This clonotype has a handful of counts. The chain combines TRBV15 with TRBJ1-3, with D unresolved. Trimming pared 1 base from V and 3 bases from J, leaving 7 bases between. The length of the CDR3 is 14 residues. Germline V gives CDR1 LNHNV, CDR2 YYDKDF (reference sequence). Written as DNA, the CDR3 is TGTGCCACCAGCAGAGGCGACGGTGGAAACACCATATATTTT. This codes for CATSRGDGGNTIYF.

The chain joins TRBV4-3 to TRBJ1-1; a possible D gene is TRBD1 (5 bases). Trimming shortened V by 0 bases and J by 3 bases, and 11 bases separated the two germline ends. This CDR3 has 15 amino acids. In germline, CDR1 is LGHNA, CDR2 YSLEER. The CDR3 DNA reads as TGCGCCAGCAGCCAAGATTTAGGGGTGGACACTGAAGCTTTCTTT. Protein sequence: CASSQDLGVDTEAFF.

The chain combines TRBV27 with TRBJ2-5; possibly TRBD2 for D (7 bases). This CDR3 is built from 14 residues. Germline assignment: CDR1 MNHEY and CDR2 SMNVEV (reference sequence). DNA of the CDR3: TGTATCAGCAGCGGGATGAAGGGGGGAGAGACCCAGTACTTC. Encoded protein: CISSGMKGGETQYF.

This clonotype occurred a few times. This chain joins TRBV9 and TRBJ2-7, with D unclear. The germline V gene encodes CDR1 SGDLS and CDR2 YYNGEE. V lost 0 bases to trimming and J lost 6 bases, with 13 bases between them. This CDR3 spans 14 amino acids. The chain's CDR3 is CASSVVGRNGEQYF. The CDR3 bases are TGTGCCAGCAGCGTAGTTGGCAGGAATGGCGAGCAGTACTTC.

In this sample, this clonotype turned up many times. The chain employs TRBV6-1 and TRBJ2-2; 9 bases fit TRBD2. Germline assignment: CDR1 MNHNS and CDR2 SASEGT. V gave up 6 bases and J gave up 2 bases; unmatched junction bases: 10. The CDR3 contains 17 residues. The CDR3 region is CASRPFIAGANTGELFF. As DNA, the CDR3 is TGTGCCAGCAGACCCTTTATAGCGGGAGCTAACACCGGGGAGCTGTTTTTT.

This clonotype was counted at least ten times. CDR3 region: CASSPPGGRAYEQYF. As DNA, the CDR3 is TGTGCCAGCAGCCCGCCTGGGGGTAGGGCCTACGAGCAGTACTTC. The chain joins TRBV11-2 to TRBJ2-7; D tentatively fits TRBD1 or TRBD2 (5 bases each). Germline CDR1 SGHAT, CDR2 FQNNGV. The CDR3 spans 15 residues. V lost 5 bases, J lost 2 bases, and 16 bases lay in between.

There are a few counts of this clonotype. J is TRBJ1-5 and V is TRBV20-1; D unresolved. V lost 6 bases to trimming and J lost 2 bases, with 11 bases between them. The CDR3 contains 13 residues. The germline V gene encodes CDR1 DFQATT and CDR2 SNEGSKA (reference sequence). The DNA of the CDR3 is TGCAGTGCCCTGTATAGTGGCAATCAGCCCCAGCATTTT. Encoded protein: CSALYSGNQPQHF.